These 21 T cell receptor beta chains originate from one sample sequenced in a study of cytomegalovirus exposure and HLA in healthy donors (dated by TCRdb to about 2017). Libraries were made using the immunoSEQ multiplex PCR assay. For the multiplex PCR, a mixture combining 60 forward primers for TCR Vbeta segments and 13 reverse primers for TCR Jbeta segments was used. What TCRdb holds here is the immuneACCESS table cut down to in-frame rearrangements. Part of the clones is not present; checked against another copy, under half of the missing clones reflect an unresolved V gene, and the others are unexplained. Across this sample there are under 200,000 clones, with about 72% seen only once. More than 2% of the sample rests with the top ten. The sample comprised PBMCs. The receptors shown here come from a man in his forties or fifties in good health and CMV-seropositive.

J is TRBJ2-6 and V is TRBV4-1; D gene ambiguous. This CDR3 has 16 amino acids. The V end was cut by 0 bases, the J end by 4 bases, with 10 bases between. Germline lookup yields CDR1 MGHRA and CDR2 YSYEKL. The CDR3 region has the DNA TGCGCCAGCAGCCAAGATGGAGTGCGCGGGGCCAACGTCCTGACTTTC. Its protein is CASSQDGVRGANVLTF.

The CDR3 DNA reads as TGTGCCAGCAGCGCCCAGGGCACTGAAGCTTTCTTT. Translating gives CASSAQGTEAFF. This chain joins TRBV7-2 and TRBJ1-1, with D tentatively TRBD1 (5 bases). This CDR3 is 12 amino acids long. Germline lookup yields CDR1 SGHTA and CDR2 FQGNSA. V was trimmed by 5 bases and J by 4 bases, leaving 8 bases between them. The full variable domain, with the rest looked up from reference TRBV7-2 and TRBJ1-1, is GAGVSQSPSNKVTEKGKDVELRCDPISGHTALYWYRQSLGQGLEFLIYFQGNSAPDKSGLPSDRFSAERTGGSVSTLTIQRTQQEDSAVYLCASSAQGTEAFFGQGTRLTVV.

The CDR3 here is CASSPGNTGELFF. The CDR3 DNA is TGCGCCAGCAGCCCGGGAAACACCGGGGAGCTGTTTTTT. V gene TRBV4-3 combines with J gene TRBJ2-2; D perhaps matches TRBD2 (5 bases). The length of the CDR3 is 13 residues. The germline V and J ends were trimmed by 4 bases and 2 bases, with 5 bases remaining between them. The V gene's germline CDR1 is LGHNA and CDR2 YSLEER.

This clone was detected once. The CDR3 bases are TGCGCCAGCAGTCCCGAAAAGATAGGGGGCCAATATGGCTACACCTTC. Translation: CASSPEKIGGQYGYTF. The chain joins TRBV23-1 to TRBJ1-2, with 7 positions matching TRBD1. TRBV23-1 falls under the ORF class, with uncertain function. Trimming cost V 4 bases and J 5 bases; bases outside gene matches: 13. The length of the CDR3 is 16 residues.

The rearrangement joins TRBV18 to TRBJ2-2; D is uncertain. The length of the CDR3 is 18 residues. From germline, CDR1 is KGHSH and CDR2 LQKENI. The V gene lost 1 base and the J gene lost 0 bases, with 15 bases spanning the gap. Here the CDR3 reads CASSPLFARISNTGELFF. The CDR3 coding sequence is TGTGCCAGCTCACCACTTTTCGCGAGAATTTCGAACACCGGGGAGCTGTTTTTT.

This chain joins TRBV5-4 and TRBJ1-1, with a weak D call TRBD1 (6 bases). This CDR3 contains 14 residues. Trimming removed 1 base from V and 2 bases from J, with 9 bases in between. In germline, CDR1 is SGHNT, CDR2 YYREEE (reference sequence). CDR3 residues: CASSLLTGNTEAFF. The CDR3 DNA sequence: TGTGCCAGCAGCTTGTTGACAGGTAACACTGAAGCTTTCTTT.

About this clone: The junction departs from the called germline gene at one end, perhaps through a read error. The rearrangement links TRBV6-4 to TRBJ2-2, with D perhaps TRBD2 (6 bases). The CDR3 is 17 amino acids. Germline V gene sequence: CDR1 MRHNA, CDR2 SNTAGT. This CDR3 reads CASSKTPGVANTGGLFF. The CDR3 region has the DNA TGTGCCAGCAGTAAAACCCCGGGAGTGGCCAACACCGGGGGGCTGTTTTTT.

V gene TRBV4-1 combines with J gene TRBJ2-7; TRBD1 aligns across 8 bases. The CDR3 consists of 17 residues. Trimming cost V 1 base and J 0 bases; bases outside gene matches: 8. The V gene's germline CDR1 is MGHRA and CDR2 YSYEKL. Here the CDR3 DNA reads TGCGCCAGCAGCCAAGGCCCCGGACAGGGAACCTCCTACGAGCAGTACTTC. Protein product: CASSQGPGQGTSYEQYF.

V usage is TRBV6-5 and J usage is TRBJ1-2; 10 positions agree with TRBD1. The length of the CDR3 is 14 residues. CDR1 is MNHEY and CDR2 is SVGAGI in the germline V gene. V shed 7 bases and J 2 bases; nucleotides not matched to a gene: 4. The CDR3 bases are TGTGCCAGCACGCGGGGACAGGGGAACTATGGCTACACCTTC. This translates into CASTRGQGNYGYTF.

The chain links TRBV4-1 to TRBJ2-1; TRBD2 might be the D (6 bases). Germline CDR1 and CDR2: MGHRA and YSYEKL. Trimming stripped 0 bases from V and 11 bases from J, with 11 bases between. The CDR3 spans 13 residues. The CDR3 DNA is TGCGCCAGCAGCCAAGAGTGGGGGGTGAAGCAGTTCTTC. This sequence encodes CASSQEWGVKQFF.

The V and J genes are TRBV5-8 and TRBJ1-5; no clear D gene. The germline gives CDR1 SGHTS, CDR2 YDEGEE. CDR3 length: 12 amino acids. Trimming left V 2 bases short and J 3 bases short, with 3 bases between. CDR3 loop: CASSFYNQPQHF. DNA of the CDR3: TGTGCCAGCAGCTTCTACAATCAGCCCCAGCATTTT.

This clone was seen once. This chain uses TRBV7-2 with TRBJ2-1, with TRBD2 identical over 8 bases. The ends lost 2 bases at V and 3 bases at J; junction bases unmatched: 6. The CDR3 is 16 residues long. Germline V gene sequence: CDR1 SGHTA, CDR2 FQGNSA. This CDR3 reads CASSLISSGGYNEQFF. As DNA, the CDR3 is TGTGCCAGCAGCTTAATATCCAGCGGGGGCTACAATGAGCAGTTCTTC.

The V call is TRBV2, the J call TRBJ2-2; 7 bases agree with TRBD1. With V trimmed by 11 bases and J by 6 bases, 12 bases remained unmatched. This CDR3 is built from 14 residues. Germline values: CDR1 SNHLY, CDR2 FYNNEI. CDR3 residues: CAGRDSRGPGELFF. DNA of the CDR3: TGTGCCGGACGGGACAGCCGAGGACCCGGGGAGCTGTTTTTT.

This chain links TRBV6-5 with TRBJ2-2, with 9 bases aligning to TRBD1. V shed 4 bases, J shed 5 bases, and the junction held 5 bases outside the gene matches. Germline V lookup: CDR1 MNHEY, CDR2 SVGAGI. The CDR3 has 15 amino acids. For the CDR3, the DNA is TGTGCCAGCAGTTCCGACAGGGGGGGGACCGGGGAGCTGTTTTTT. Translated: CASSSDRGGTGELFF.

This clone was counted a few times. The chain recombines TRBV2 with TRBJ1-1; D gene ambiguous. The CDR3 is 13 residues long. Germline V lookup: CDR1 SNHLY, CDR2 FYNNEI. The V and J ends lost 8 bases and 1 base respectively, with 11 bases between them. The CDR3 is CASETGGNTEAFF. The CDR3 nucleotides are TGTGCCAGCGAGACTGGAGGGAACACTGAAGCTTTCTTT.

The chain links TRBV28 to TRBJ1-2; TRBD1 might be the D (5 bases). The V gene lost 3 bases and the J gene lost 5 bases, with 10 bases spanning the gap. CDR1 MDHEN and CDR2 SYDVKM come from the germline V gene. The CDR3 contains 13 residues. The CDR3 reads CASSLGQLYGYTF. CDR3 DNA sequence: TGTGCCAGCAGTTTGGGGCAGCTGTATGGCTACACCTTC.

The chain employs TRBV7-2 and TRBJ1-2, with a tentative D call TRBD1 (6 bases). This CDR3 spans 13 amino acids. The ends were cut back, 6 bases at V and 7 bases at J, with 15 bases in the middle. The germline gives CDR1 SGHTA, CDR2 FQGNSA. CDR3 sequence (DNA): TGTGCCAGCAGTTTTCCAGGGGTAGGTGGCTACACCTTC. Translated, it gives CASSFPGVGGYTF.

This clone was observed a handful of times. The chain recombines TRBV11-2 with TRBJ1-1, with D perhaps matching TRBD1 (5 bases). CDR1 and CDR2 (germline): SGHAT, FQNNGV. This CDR3 spans 13 amino acids. The germline V and J ends were trimmed by 4 bases and 3 bases, with 9 bases remaining between them. The CDR3 protein is CASSWGGHTEAFF. CDR3 coding DNA: TGTGCCAGCAGCTGGGGGGGTCACACTGAAGCTTTCTTT.

The V gene is TRBV2, the J gene TRBJ2-7, with 11 bases fitting TRBD2. V was clipped by 7 bases and J by 0 bases; unmatched bases: 8. This CDR3 comprises 16 residues. Germline CDR1 is SNHLY and CDR2 is FYNNEI. The CDR3 DNA sequence: TGTGCCAGCATCAAGGGACTAGCGGTTTTCTCCTACGAGCAGTACTTC. This translates into CASIKGLAVFSYEQYF.

The chain uses TRBV4-3 and TRBJ1-2; 8 positions match TRBD1. The CDR3 is made up of 17 amino acids. Germline V gene lookup returns CDR1 LGHNA and CDR2 YSLEER. J lost 3 bases, V lost 4 bases, and 13 bases had no gene match. CDR3 loop: CASSPSTRGTGHYGYTF. CDR3 nucleotide sequence: TGCGCCAGCAGCCCATCTACCCGGGGGACAGGCCACTATGGCTACACCTTC.

This chain connects TRBV11-2 to TRBJ1-5, with D perhaps matching TRBD1 (6 bases). V lost 5 bases to trimming and J lost 7 bases, with 12 bases between them. The germline V gene encodes CDR1 SGHAT and CDR2 FQNNGV. The length of the CDR3 is 13 residues. CDR3 residues: CASSPPQGQPQHF. CDR3 in DNA: TGTGCCAGCAGCCCACCACAGGGCCAGCCCCAGCATTTT.